One TCR beta chain is described in this entry. Assay: immunoSEQ multiplex PCR; the TCRdb copy retains only in-frame clones and omits some. The sample holds approximately 66,000 clones, over 75% seen once. This record comes from a study of T cell changes during pregnancy in multiple sclerosis. Sequenced here: CD8+ T cells from peripheral blood mononuclear cells, sampled before pregnancy. This receptor was taken from a female donor with multiple sclerosis, enrolled in a pregnancy study.

The DNA of the CDR3 is TGCGCCAGCAGCCAATTATGGACAGGGGTCTCCTACGAGCAGTACTTC. The encoded protein is CASSQLWTGVSYEQYF. The chain carries TRBV4-1 and TRBJ2-7; 9 nucleotides align to TRBD1. Germline values: CDR1 MGHRA, CDR2 YSYEKL. CDR3 length: 16 amino acids. V gave up 2 bases and J gave up 0 bases; unmatched junction bases: 5.